This record concerns one TCR beta chain sequence. Its antigen remains unidentified. This record comes from a study of cytomegalovirus exposure and HLA in healthy donors. Using immunoSEQ multiplex PCR, the repertoire was profiled, and TCRdb retains in-frame clones only, with some absent. Here the sample spans around 200,000 clones, approximately 83% being singletons. General observations from the study: It was 164 TCR beta chains that were listed as cytomegalovirus-associated. With high specificity and sensitivity, the classifier reportedly diagnosed cytomegalovirus status.

Deletions cut 1 base from V and 0 bases from J, with 4 bases between. The CDR3 spans 14 residues. CDR1 and CDR2 (germline): SGHAT, FQNNGV. The sequenced sample was PBMCs. The chain is built from TRBV11-2 and TRBJ1-3; D remains unclear. The TCR was taken from a woman aged 18-29 years in good health and CMV-seropositive. The CDR3, as DNA: TGTGCCAGCAGCTTAGCTACCTCTGGAAACACCATATATTTT. This codes for CASSLATSGNTIYF.